The 29 T cell receptor beta chains given below trace back to one sample, sequenced in a study of blood T cells in healthy people across ages. It was with a sample-barcoded 5' primer and a J-beta primer mix that a second PCR of about 6 to 12 cycles was run. One entry per CDR3 protein, called by TCRdb with MiXCR from the 5' RACE reads. The sample consists of roughly 800,000 distinct CDR3 sequences, about 53% of them appearing once. The sequencing input was blood. The receptor source for this set is a man older than 75 in good health.

This clonotype has more than one count but fewer than ten. The V gene is TRBV4-1, the J gene TRBJ2-7; D ambiguous. V was trimmed by 3 bases and J by 4 bases, leaving 13 bases between them. The CDR3 runs 14 residues. Germline CDR1 is MGHRA and CDR2 is YSYEKL. The CDR3 nucleotides are TGCGCCAGCAGCCAGGATACGACTGGGTACGAGCAGTACTTC. The encoded protein is CASSQDTTGYEQYF.

This clonotype occurred a few times. The chain is built from TRBV5-1 and TRBJ2-7; no reliable D call. Germline V gene lookup returns CDR1 SGHRS and CDR2 YFSETQ. V shed 2 bases and J shed 1 base, with 13 bases lying between them. The CDR3 covers 15 residues. The CDR3 DNA follows: TGCGCCAGCAGCTTCGGTATTGGGGTTTCCTACGAGCAGTACTTC. It is translated as CASSFGIGVSYEQYF.

This clonotype was recorded only once. The chain carries TRBV5-1 and TRBJ1-1; 7 bases map to TRBD1. V gave up 3 bases and J gave up 1 base; unmatched junction bases: 6. This CDR3 is built from 15 residues. CDR1 and CDR2 from the germline V gene are SGHRS and YFSETQ. CDR3 in DNA: TGCGCCAGCAGCTCCGAGGGACAGACGAACACTGAAGCTTTCTTT. It yields the protein CASSSEGQTNTEAFF.

This chain links TRBV14 with TRBJ1-1; weak D call: TRBD1 (5 bases). The germline gives CDR1 SGHDN, CDR2 FVKESK. This CDR3 comprises 15 residues. V lost 1 base and J 6 bases, leaving 15 bases between the germline ends. CDR3 DNA: TGTGCCAGCAGCCAAGGTGCCTCCCTGGGGGCTGAAGCTTTCTTT. Translating it yields CASSQGASLGAEAFF.

This clonotype appeared a single time. The chain combines TRBV6-5 with TRBJ2-3; 7 bases align to TRBD2. The V gene end was trimmed by 4 bases and the J gene end by 1 base; junction bases not matched to a gene: 8. Germline CDR1 and CDR2: MNHEY and SVGAGI. The CDR3 loop spans 16 amino acids. CDR3: CASSCSGTFGTDTQYF. The CDR3, as DNA: TGTGCCAGCAGTTGCAGCGGGACTTTCGGCACAGATACGCAGTATTTT.

In its sample, this clonotype was seen once. This could be a read error, since a much larger clone is one nucleotide away. The rearrangement uses TRBV27 and TRBJ1-1; the match to TRBD1 covers 9 bases. CDR1 and CDR2 (germline): MNHEY, SMNVEV (reference sequence). This CDR3 region has 13 residues. With 7 bases clipped from V and 8 bases from J, the junction kept 8 bases outside the gene matches. CDR3 protein: CASTGQGRREAFF. The CDR3 bases are TGTGCCAGCACCGGACAGGGGCGGAGGGAAGCTTTCTTT.

This clonotype was detected only a few times. The chain joins TRBV29-1 to TRBJ1-4, with D unresolved. V shed 7 bases and J shed 6 bases, with 12 bases lying between them. Germline V lookup: CDR1 SQVTM, CDR2 ANQGSEA. The CDR3 is 12 residues long. CDR3 sequence: CSALGGDEKLFF. The DNA of the CDR3 is TGCAGCGCGTTGGGAGGAGATGAAAAACTGTTTTTT.

This clonotype was counted between two and nine times. The chain links TRBV6-2 or TRBV6-3 to TRBJ1-1; a possible D gene is TRBD1 (6 bases). The CDR3 loop spans 14 amino acids. Trimming shortened V by 9 bases and J by 9 bases, and 23 bases separated the two germline ends. Germline CDR1 and CDR2: MNHEY and SVGEGT. The CDR3 region has the DNA TGTGCCAGTATAATGGACAGCGGATTGGGGAAAGCTTTCTTT. Translation gives CASIMDSGLGKAFF.

This clonotype has more than one count but fewer than ten. The chain employs TRBV6-6 and TRBJ1-2, with TRBD1 as a possible D gene (6 bases). V lost 6 bases and J lost 1, with 15 bases in between. The CDR3 has 15 residues. CDR1 and CDR2 from the germline V gene are MNHNY and SVGAGI (reference sequence). The CDR3 spells CASSHTGFNNYGYTF. The CDR3 nucleotides read TGTGCCAGCAGCCATACAGGGTTCAATAACTATGGCTACACCTTC.

This sequence joins TRBV12-3 or TRBV12-4 and TRBJ1-1, with 8 bases that match TRBD1. The CDR3 spans 14 residues. J was trimmed by 1 base and V by 7 bases; bases with no gene match: 5. CDR3 in amino acids: CASTAGTGNTEAFF. In DNA, the CDR3 is TGTGCCAGCACCGCCGGGACAGGGAACACTGAAGCTTTCTTT.

This rearrangement joins TRBV20-1 to TRBJ2-5; D is ambiguous. The ends were cut back, 5 bases at V and 4 bases at J, with 11 bases in the middle. Germline values: CDR1 DFQATT, CDR2 SNEGSKA (reference sequence). The CDR3 runs to 12 residues. CDR3 sequence: CSAVGRGETQYF. CDR3 bases: TGCAGTGCTGTAGGTCGAGGAGAGACCCAGTACTTC.

The chain links TRBV6-1 to TRBJ2-1; TRBD2 aligns across 12 bases. CDR3 length: 14 amino acids. Germline V gene sequence: CDR1 MNHNS, CDR2 SASEGT. J was trimmed by 10 bases and V by 10 bases; bases with no gene match: 11. CDR3 residues: CAIRPTSGGTEQFF. The CDR3 DNA reads TGTGCCATACGACCGACTAGCGGGGGAACAGAGCAGTTCTTC.

Worth noting for this clonotype: Sequence at one end of the junction differs from germline and may be a read error. This chain uses TRBV6-6 with TRBJ2-7; D is perhaps TRBD2 (6 bases). CDR1 is MNHNY and CDR2 is SVGAGI in the germline V gene (reference sequence). The CDR3 consists of 15 residues. In DNA, the CDR3 is TGTGCCCGCAGTTACAGTGCTTCTGGGGGAGGAGAGCAGTACTTC. As protein: CARSYSASGGGEQYF.

In DNA form, the CDR3 reads TGTGCCAGCAGGAGGGAGCGGGTGAGGAATGAGCAGTTCTTC. This encodes CASRRERVRNEQFF. V usage is TRBV6-5 and J usage is TRBJ2-1, with D possibly being TRBD2 (6 bases). Germline V CDR1 and CDR2: MNHEY, SVGAGI. The CDR3 extends over 14 amino acids. Deletions cut 6 bases from V and 7 bases from J, with 16 bases between.

This clonotype was observed a handful of times. The chain links TRBV5-5 to TRBJ2-1, with 9 positions matching TRBD1. J gave up 5 bases and V 0 bases, and 3 bases lay outside the gene matches. The germline CDR1 and CDR2 sequences are SGHKS and YYEKEE (reference sequence). CDR3 length: 15 residues. CDR3 bases: TGTGCCAGCAGCTTGGAGGGGACAGGGAACAATGAGCAGTTCTTC. Its protein product is CASSLEGTGNNEQFF.

This chain joins TRBV3-1 and TRBJ2-1; the match to TRBD1 covers 8 bases. V was pared by 1 base and J by 3 bases, with 2 bases of the junction left unmatched. Germline V CDR1 and CDR2: LGHDT, YNNKEL (reference sequence). The CDR3 has 15 residues. This CDR3 reads CASSQAGGGYNEQFF. DNA of the CDR3: TGTGCCAGCAGCCAAGCAGGGGGCGGCTACAATGAGCAGTTCTTC.

The gene calls are TRBV20-1 and TRBJ2-1; tentatively, D is TRBD1 or TRBD2 (5 bases each). V gave up 5 bases and J gave up 6 bases, with 20 bases separating them. The V gene's germline CDR1 is DFQATT and CDR2 SNEGSKA (reference sequence). This CDR3 has 15 residues. The CDR3 spells CSAPSPGPKFNEQFF. CDR3 DNA: TGCAGTGCTCCAAGCCCGGGACCGAAATTCAATGAGCAGTTCTTC.

Written as DNA, the CDR3 is TGCAGCGTTGAGGATTACGAGCAGTTCTTC. Encoded protein: CSVEDYEQFF. The gene calls are TRBV29-1 and TRBJ2-1; D not certain. Germline V lookup: CDR1 SQVTM, CDR2 ANQGSEA. The germline V and J ends were trimmed by 3 bases and 10 bases, with 7 bases remaining between them. This CDR3 has 10 residues.

This clonotype has just one count. The J gene is TRBJ2-3, the V gene TRBV2; D is unclear. Germline lookup yields CDR1 SNHLY and CDR2 FYNNEI. The CDR3 loop spans 11 amino acids. Trimming stripped 7 bases from V and 4 bases from J, with 6 bases between. The CDR3 reads CASIRPDTQYF. The CDR3 DNA reads as TGTGCCAGCATACGGCCAGATACGCAGTATTTT.

The chain recombines TRBV7-9 with TRBJ2-2, with TRBD2 as a possible D gene (6 bases). CDR3 size: 13 residues. Trimming took off 5 bases at V and 7 bases at J, with 11 bases between the two ends. CDR1 is SEHNR, CDR2 FQNEAQ, per germline (reference sequence). CDR3 in amino acids: CASSLDYNGELFF. DNA for the CDR3: TGTGCCAGCAGCCTGGACTATAACGGGGAGCTGTTTTTT.

The CDR3 spells CASSNLLRGYAYF. The CDR3 DNA sequence: TGTGCCAGTAGCAATCTGCTCCGGGGATACGCGTATTTT. The chain joins TRBV19 to TRBJ2-3, with D possibly TRBD2 on 5 matching bases. The CDR3 runs 13 residues. Trimming cost V 6 bases and J 14 bases, with 21 bases left between them. Germline V lookup: CDR1 LNHDA, CDR2 SQIVND (reference sequence).

This clonotype has more than one count but fewer than ten. V usage is TRBV20-1 and J usage is TRBJ2-7; 10 bases are shared with TRBD1. J was trimmed by 0 bases and V by 7 bases; bases with no gene match: 9. This CDR3 region has 15 residues. The V gene's germline CDR1 is DFQATT and CDR2 SNEGSKA (reference sequence). The CDR3 loop reads CSVSKGTGASYEQYF. The DNA for the CDR3 is TGCAGTGTGAGCAAAGGGACAGGGGCCTCCTACGAGCAGTACTTC.

The chain uses TRBV20-1 and TRBJ2-5; 9 nucleotides agree with TRBD2. V shed 7 bases and J 2 bases; nucleotides not matched to a gene: 5. This CDR3 has 13 residues. The germline CDR1 and CDR2 sequences are DFQATT and SNEGSKA (reference sequence). The chain's CDR3 is CSVRAGGQETQYF. CDR3 bases: TGCAGTGTACGGGCGGGGGGGCAAGAGACCCAGTACTTC.

This clonotype has only a few counts. The chain carries TRBV6-2 or TRBV6-3 and TRBJ2-5, with D perhaps matching TRBD1 or TRBD2 (5 bases each). This CDR3 is built from 13 residues. From germline, CDR1 is MNHEY and CDR2 SVGEGT. V dropped 6 bases and J dropped 5 bases, with 13 bases sitting between them. The CDR3 region has the DNA TGTGCCAGCAGGCGAGGGGCAGGGGAGACCCAGTACTTC. Translating gives CASRRGAGETQYF.

The count of this clonotype is one. The rearrangement links TRBV28 to TRBJ1-1; 8 bases agree with TRBD1. Trimming took 5 bases from V and 4 from J; bases not matched to a gene: 6. CDR1 is MDHEN, CDR2 SYDVKM, per germline. The CDR3 runs 14 residues. Written as DNA, the CDR3 is TGTGCCAGCAGTAGGGGGGACAGGCCCACTGAAGCTTTCTTT. This gives the protein CASSRGDRPTEAFF.

This clonotype was observed a handful of times. This chain links TRBV13 with TRBJ2-5; 8 nucleotides line up with TRBD2. Germline trimming cut 5 bases from V and 13 bases from J; bases unmatched to any gene: 18. CDR1 and CDR2 from the germline V gene are PRHDT and FYEKMQ (reference sequence). The CDR3 consists of 15 residues. In DNA form, the CDR3 reads TGTGCCAGCAGCGCAGGAGTAGCGGGACCCCTCGGGGGGTACTTC. Protein product: CASSAGVAGPLGGYF.

This sequence joins TRBV10-3 and TRBJ1-2; weak D call: TRBD1 (6 bases). V lost 4 bases and J lost 0, with 9 bases in between. The CDR3 totals 14 residues. The germline V gene encodes CDR1 ENHRY and CDR2 SYGVKD. CDR3 bases: TGTGCCATCAGTGGGACAGAGACTAACTATGGCTACACCTTC. It yields the protein CAISGTETNYGYTF.

This clonotype was counted a few times. The genes are TRBV9 and TRBJ1-2; unclear D gene. Trimming took off 0 bases at V and 3 bases at J, with 6 bases between the two ends. CDR3 length: 13 residues. Germline CDR1 is SGDLS and CDR2 is YYNGEE. The CDR3 region is CASSVDGHYGYTF. The CDR3 DNA follows: TGTGCCAGCAGCGTAGACGGACACTATGGCTACACCTTC.

The CDR3 protein is CASSPYYGDSETQYF. Written as DNA, the CDR3 is TGTGCCAGCTCACCATACTACGGGGACTCGGAGACCCAGTACTTC. The chain has TRBV18 and TRBJ2-5; a weak D match, TRBD2 (6 bases). From germline, CDR1 is KGHSH and CDR2 LQKENI. V dropped 2 bases and J dropped 5 bases, with 15 bases sitting between them. The CDR3 extends over 15 amino acids.